Listed below are T cell receptor beta chains from one sample, sequenced in a study of chemoradiotherapy in HPV16-positive cancers. Data came from immunoSEQ multiplex PCR; TCRdb stores just in-frame clones and leaves some out. The sample consists of just over 6,000 clones, around 72% of them appearing once. Sample: tumor tissue, taken from a patient who underwent chemoradiotherapy. The receptors here all came from a human donor with HPV-associated anogenital cancer. Both conserved end residues are part of each CDR3. A D gene is named only where the DNA matches it firmly. Clone size, where shown, is once, few, many, or a class for clones that have expanded.

J | size | D | V | CDR3 | DNA
TRBJ2-2 | once | TRBD2 | TRBV19 | CASTSGDTGELFF | TGTGCCAGTACTAGCGGGGACACCGGGGAGCTGTTTTTT
TRBJ2-5 | - | TRBD2 | TRBV5-4 | CASTPGTSAQETQYF | TGTGCCAGCACTCCCGGGACTAGCGCCCAAGAGACCCAGTACTTC
TRBJ1-1 | - | - | TRBV19 | CASRLGSVNTEAFF | TGTGCCAGTCGTTTGGGGTCGGTGAACACTGAAGCTTTCTTT
TRBJ1-5 | - | - | TRBV11-2 | CASSLEAGQHQPQHF | TGTGCCAGCAGCTTAGAGGCAGGGCAGCATCAGCCCCAGCATTTT
TRBJ2-7 | - | - | TRBV7-8 | CASSFVQGPYEQYF | TGTGCCAGCAGCTTCGTGCAAGGGCCCTACGAGCAGTACTTC
TRBJ2-7 | - | - | TRBV27 | CASSFSPSTYEQYF | TGTGCCAGCAGTTTTAGTCCAAGCACCTACGAGCAGTACTTC
TRBJ1-2 | - | - | TRBV2 | CASSGSGVQGYTF | TGTGCCAGCAGTGGTTCGGGGGTACAGGGCTACACCTTC
TRBJ2-2 | once | - | TRBV19 | CASKVDANTGELFF | TGTGCCAGTAAAGTGGACGCGAACACCGGGGAGCTGTTTTTT
TRBJ1-5 | - | - | TRBV7-9 | CASSLDNLSNQPQHF | TGTGCCAGCAGCTTGGACAACCTAAGCAATCAGCCCCAGCATTTT
TRBJ1-4 | - | - | TRBV19 | CASSRINEKLFF | TGTGCCAGTAGTCGGATTAATGAAAAACTGTTTTTT
TRBJ2-1 | - | TRBD2 | TRBV4-2 | CASSLATSGNEQFF | TGTGCCAGCAGTCTAGCAACTAGCGGGAATGAGCAGTTCTTC
TRBJ2-2 | few | - | TRBV9 | CASSGLSSTGELFF | TGTGCCAGCAGCGGACTGTCGAGCACCGGGGAGCTGTTTTTT
TRBJ2-5 | few | TRBD2 | TRBV11-3 | CASSFAPLAGEETQYF | TGTGCCAGCAGCTTTGCCCCACTAGCGGGAGAGGAGACCCAGTACTTC
TRBJ2-1 | - | TRBD2 | TRBV9 | CASSVGAGSAEQFF | TGTGCCAGCAGCGTAGGAGCGGGGTCGGCAGAGCAGTTCTTC
TRBJ2-7 | - | - | TRBV13 | CASSFTGTARGYEQYF | TGTGCCAGCAGCTTCACCGGGACCGCAAGGGGCTACGAGCAGTACTTC
TRBJ1-1 | - | - | TRBV27 | CASSLSGMNTEAFF | TGTGCCAGCAGTTTAAGTGGGATGAACACTGAAGCTTTCTTT
TRBJ1-1 | - | - | TRBV30 | CAWTPGTTGTEVFF | TGTGCCTGGACCCCAGGGACCACTGGGACTGAAGTTTTCTTT
TRBJ2-5 | - | - | TRBV5-1 | CASSPQGEETQYF | TGCGCCAGCAGCCCGCAGGGTGAAGAGACCCAGTACTTC
TRBJ2-2 | few | - | TRBV27 | CASSLWSPNTGELFF | TGTGCCAGCAGTTTATGGTCCCCAAACACCGGGGAGCTGTTTTTT
TRBJ2-2 | - | - | TRBV10-1 | CASSDRVTGELFF | TGCGCCAGCAGTGACAGGGTCACCGGGGAGCTGTTTTTT
TRBJ1-5 | once | - | TRBV5-1 | CASSLDGQPQHF | TGCGCCAGCAGCTTGGATGGTCAGCCCCAGCATTTT
TRBJ2-7 | - | TRBD1 | TRBV28 | CATTRTGSYEQYF | TGTGCCACTACAAGGACAGGGTCCTACGAGCAGTACTTC
TRBJ1-5 | - | - | TRBV4-1 | CASSQRPDPPGYSNQPQHF | TGCGCCAGCAGCCAAAGGCCGGACCCCCCAGGGTATAGCAATCAGCCCCAGCATTTT
TRBJ2-4 | - | TRBD2 | TRBV7-9 | CASSARTSQNIQYF | TGTGCCAGCAGCGCGAGGACTAGCCAAAACATTCAGTACTTC
TRBJ1-1 | few | - | TRBV30 | CAWNTDGRSEAFF | TGTGCCTGGAACACGGACGGGCGGTCTGAAGCTTTCTTT
TRBJ2-2 | - | - | TRBV19 | CASSSSQWGSGTGELFF | TGTGCCAGTAGTTCCAGCCAGTGGGGTAGCGGCACCGGGGAGCTGTTTTTT
TRBJ2-7 | - | - | TRBV27 | CASSLSGPANREQYF | TGTGCCAGCAGTTTATCAGGGCCGGCCAATCGGGAGCAGTACTTC
TRBJ2-5 | - | - | TRBV2 | CASETGTRRTQYF | TGTGCCAGCGAGACCGGGACCCGGAGGACCCAGTACTTC
TRBJ2-7 | few | TRBD2 | TRBV5-4 | CASSVLAGGPEQYF | TGTGCCAGCAGCGTACTAGCGGGAGGGCCCGAGCAGTACTTC
TRBJ2-7 | medium-sized | - | TRBV9 | CASSALLGRDLFF | TGTGCCAGCAGCGCCCTACTGGGGCGGGACCTCTTTTTC
TRBJ2-7 | - | - | TRBV18 | CASSPQGLKYEQYF | TGTGCCAGCTCACCCCAGGGGCTTAAATACGAGCAGTACTTC
TRBJ1-6 | few | TRBD1 | TRBV29-1 | CSVRRTGRDSPLHF | TGCAGCGTACGACGGACAGGGCGGGATTCACCCCTCCACTTT
TRBJ2-1 | - | TRBD2 | TRBV19 | CASSTHRLAGFQFF | TGTGCCAGTAGTACTCATCGACTAGCGGGATTTCAGTTCTTC
TRBJ2-1 | - | TRBD1 | TRBV5-8 | CASTIIGTAYNEQFF | TGTGCCAGCACCATAATTGGGACAGCATACAATGAGCAGTTCTTC
TRBJ2-7 | - | TRBD2 | TRBV5-1 | CASSLTAGGRGEQYF | TGCGCCAGCAGTCTTACAGCGGGAGGCCGGGGCGAGCAGTACTTC
TRBJ2-7 | - | TRBD2 | TRBV10-3 | CAISEGGYGEQYF | TGTGCCATCAGCGAGGGAGGGTATGGCGAGCAGTACTTC
TRBJ2-1 | - | TRBD2 | TRBV28 | CASSLYGTGLAGSHNEQFF | TGTGCCAGCAGTTTATATGGGACAGGACTAGCGGGAAGTCACAATGAGCAGTTCTTC
TRBJ2-2 | - | TRBD2 | TRBV19 | CASSILELADTGELFF | TGTGCCAGTAGTATCTTGGAGCTAGCGGACACCGGGGAGCTGTTTTTT
TRBJ2-5 | - | TRBD1 | TRBV4-1 | CASSQLQGAETQYF | TGCGCCAGCAGCCAGCTACAGGGGGCAGAGACCCAGTACTTC
TRBJ1-2 | once | - | TRBV11-2 | CASSLAGITPRDYGYTF | TGTGCCAGCAGCTTAGCAGGAATCACCCCGAGGGACTATGGCTACACCTTC
TRBJ1-5 | - | - | TRBV6-5 | CASRSGGNPGPQHF | TGTGCCAGCAGATCGGGGGGAAACCCGGGGCCCCAGCATTTT
TRBJ2-3 | few | - | TRBV9 | CASSVGAGPADTQYF | TGTGCCAGCAGCGTAGGGGCTGGCCCCGCAGATACGCAGTATTTT
TRBJ2-7 | - | TRBD2 | TRBV9 | CASSSEGTSGSYEQYF | TGTGCCAGCAGCTCGGAGGGAACTAGCGGATCCTACGAGCAGTACTTC
TRBJ1-2 | - | - | TRBV4-2 | CASSQDWTAGYTF | TGTGCCAGCAGCCAGGATTGGACCGCCGGCTACACCTTC
TRBJ2-3 | - | - | TRBV18 | CASSKSGFSTDTQYF | TGTGCCAGCTCAAAGAGCGGCTTCAGCACAGATACGCAGTATTTT
TRBJ2-7 | - | TRBD1 | TRBV10-2 | CASSTGGRDEQYF | TGCGCCAGCAGTACAGGGGGCCGAGACGAGCAGTACTTC
TRBJ2-1 | - | TRBD1 | TRBV18 | CASSGEMGTGSVEQFF | TGTGCCAGCTCAGGCGAGATGGGGACAGGGTCCGTTGAGCAGTTCTTC
TRBJ2-2 | few | - | TRBV9 | CASSVGGAIEELFF | TGTGCCAGCAGCGTAGGTGGAGCGATAGAGGAGCTGTTTTTT
TRBJ1-2 | - | - | TRBV7-9 | CASSFLDRINYGYTF | TGTGCCAGCAGCTTCTTGGACAGAATTAACTATGGCTACACCTTC
TRBJ2-7 | - | - | TRBV6-5 | CASSYVGRREQYF | TGTGCCAGCAGTTACGTGGGAAGGAGGGAGCAGTACTTC
TRBJ1-1 | - | - | TRBV5-6 | CASSGDFRRKAFF | TGTGCCAGCAGTGGGGACTTCAGAAGAAAAGCTTTCTTT
TRBJ2-5 | - | - | TRBV30 | CAWSGFETQYF | TGTGCCTGGAGCGGGTTTGAGACCCAGTACTTC
TRBJ2-3 | - | - | TRBV11-1 | CASSLGHTDTQYF | TGTGCCAGCAGCTTAGGACACACAGATACGCAGTATTTT
TRBJ2-2 | - | - | TRBV30 | CAWSAAGSGELFF | TGTGCCTGGAGTGCCGCCGGGTCCGGGGAGCTGTTTTTT
TRBJ1-1 | - | TRBD1 | TRBV7-9 | CASSPRGQGKDEAFF | TGTGCCAGCAGCCCCCGGGGACAGGGGAAGGATGAAGCTTTCTTT